The 5 T cell receptor beta chains presented below share a single source sample, sequenced in a study of blood T cell repertoires in COVID-19. Clones were read by immunoSEQ multiplex PCR, and TCRdb kept only the in-frame ones, dropping some. The data show roughly 97,000 clones, 85% to 90% seen once. The sequencing input was peripheral blood. The receptors stem from a human donor in a cohort sampled during active COVID-19.

The table lists this clone with a count of one. This chain uses TRBV11-2 with TRBJ2-1; TRBD2 matches 7 bases. Germline loops: CDR1 SGHAT, CDR2 FQNNGV. The CDR3 loop spans 12 amino acids. Unmatched junction bases numbered 6, after V lost 5 bases and J lost 11 bases. The DNA of the CDR3 is TGTGCCAGCAGCCCGCCCGGGACTAAGCAGTTCTTC. Translating it yields CASSPPGTKQFF.

The DNA for the CDR3 is TGTGCCTGGAGTGCAGTAAACACCGGGGAGCTGTTTTTT. Translation: CAWSAVNTGELFF. The rearrangement joins TRBV30 to TRBJ2-2; no firm D call. CDR1 GTSNPN and CDR2 SVGIG come from the germline V gene (reference sequence). Trimming took off 1 base at V and 2 bases at J, with 5 bases between the two ends. CDR3 size: 13 residues. Supplemented by reference TRBV30 and TRBJ2-2, the full variable domain reads SQTIHQWPATLVQPVGSPLSLECTVEGTSNPNLYWYRQAAGRGLQLLFYSVGIGQISSEVPQNLSASRPQDRQFILSSKKLLLSDSGFYLCAWSAVNTGELFFGEGSRLTVL.

V gene TRBV28 combines with J gene TRBJ2-7, with 10 bases aligning to TRBD1. CDR3 length: 15 residues. V lost 4 bases, J lost 6 bases, and 9 bases stayed unmatched. The V gene's germline CDR1 is MDHEN and CDR2 SYDVKM. DNA for the CDR3: TGTGCCAGCAGTTCTACCGGGACAGGGGTGTCCGAGCAGTACTTC. This sequence encodes CASSSTGTGVSEQYF.

V gene TRBV29-1 combines with J gene TRBJ2-7; a possible D gene is TRBD2 (5 bases). The CDR3 consists of 13 residues. V was pared by 4 bases and J by 2 bases, with 12 bases between. From germline, CDR1 is SQVTM and CDR2 ANQGSEA. The CDR3 region has the DNA TGCAGCGTTGGCGGAGGAAAGACCTACGAGCAGTACTTC. As protein: CSVGGGKTYEQYF.

This clone was detected only once. The chain employs TRBV9 and TRBJ1-2; D not resolved. The CDR3 runs to 11 residues. The germline CDR1 and CDR2 sequences are SGDLS and YYNGEE. The ends were cut back, 5 bases at V and 1 base at J, with 3 bases in the middle. CDR3 region: CASSSNYGYTF. The DNA for the CDR3 is TGTGCCAGCAGTAGTAACTATGGCTACACCTTC.